These T cell receptor beta chains were read from a single sample in a study of cytomegalovirus exposure and HLA in healthy donors. Sequenced by immunoSEQ multiplex PCR; TCRdb stores in-frame clones only, minus some. The repertoire has around 100,000 clones, 70% to 75% of them found once; the top ten carry more than 3%. The specimen was PBMCs. The origin of the receptors is a man in his forties or fifties in good health and CMV-seronegative. Each CDR3 is given with its conserved first and last residue. A D gene is named only where the DNA matches it firmly. Some rows mark clone size as missing; the rest say once, few, many or name a class of expanded clone.

J,size,V,D,DNA,CDR3
TRBJ2-7,NA,TRBV4-3,TRBD2,TGCGCCAGCAGCCCGGGACTAGCGCTTTACGAGCAGTACTTC,CASSPGLALYEQYF
TRBJ2-1,NA,TRBV30,TRBD2,TGTGCCTGGAGTGTACCGGGGACTAGCTCCTACAATGAGCAGTTCTTC,CAWSVPGTSSYNEQFF
TRBJ1-2,NA,TRBV18,TRBD1,TGTGCCAGCTCACGGGCAGGGGGCGCGGTTGATGGCTACACCTTC,CASSRAGGAVDGYTF
TRBJ1-1,NA,TRBV7-3,NA,TGTGCCAGCAGCTTAATATTAGTAGGAGACACTGAAGCTTTCTTT,CASSLILVGDTEAFF
TRBJ1-2,NA,TRBV5-6,TRBD1,TGTGCCAGCAGCCGGGACAGGGAAGACTATGGCTACACCTTC,CASSRDREDYGYTF
TRBJ2-7,NA,TRBV29-1,TRBD2,TGCAGCGTTACGAGCGGGAGCCTGTTGGTCCACGAGCAGTACTTC,CSVTSGSLLVHEQYF
TRBJ2-1,NA,TRBV5-1,TRBD2,TGCGCCAGCAGCCCTTACTCCGGGACTACCCGTCTGGCTGAGCAGTTCTTC,CASSPYSGTTRLAEQFF
TRBJ2-3,NA,TRBV6-6,TRBD2,TGTGCCAGCAGTAGCGGGGCGAACACAGATACGCAGTATTTT,CASSSGANTDTQYF
TRBJ2-3,NA,TRBV5-1,NA,TGCGCCAGCAGCGGGGGACAATCTCGGACAGATACGCAGTATTTT,CASSGGQSRTDTQYF
TRBJ1-2,NA,TRBV5-1,NA,TGCGCCAGCAGAACTGGCATAGACAGAGTAAACTATGGCTACACCTTC,CASRTGIDRVNYGYTF
TRBJ2-2,NA,TRBV19,NA,TGTGCAAGTACGGAGGACGGGGAGCTGTTTTTT,CASTEDGELFF
TRBJ2-7,NA,TRBV11-1,TRBD2,TGTGCCAGCAGCCCCCGGTCTAGCGGGGGAACCTACGAGCAGTACTTC,CASSPRSSGGTYEQYF
TRBJ2-5,few,TRBV18,TRBD1,TGTGCCAGCTCACCACGAGACAGGGGAACAGAGACCCAGTACTTC,CASSPRDRGTETQYF
TRBJ1-1,NA,TRBV5-1,NA,TGCGCCAGCAGCTTAGGGGATTTGGACACTGAAGCTTTCTTT,CASSLGDLDTEAFF
TRBJ1-2,few,TRBV7-2,NA,TGTGCCAGCAGCTTCCGGGGTAGCTACACCTTC,CASSFRGSYTF
TRBJ2-2,NA,TRBV5-8,TRBD1,TGTGCCAGCAGCCCCGGACAGGGAAGGAACACCGGGGAGCTGTTTTTT,CASSPGQGRNTGELFF
TRBJ2-7,NA,TRBV14,TRBD1,TGTGCCAGCAGCCAAAGGACAGGGTTTTACGAGCAGTACTTC,CASSQRTGFYEQYF
TRBJ2-1,NA,TRBV14,NA,TGTGCCAGCAGTCAAGGCCCAGCGAGGTTGTACAATGAGCAGTTCTTC,CASSQGPARLYNEQFF
TRBJ2-3,NA,TRBV6-5,TRBD1,TGTGCCAGCAGCCTACAGGGGGCGTATGGAGATACGCAGTATTTT,CASSLQGAYGDTQYF
TRBJ2-7,NA,TRBV29-1,TRBD1,TGCAGCGTTAAAACAGGGGGTTCCTACGAGCAGTACTTC,CSVKTGGSYEQYF
TRBJ2-7,NA,TRBV6-5,NA,TGTGCCAGCAGCCCGTGGCACACCTACGAGCAGTACTTC,CASSPWHTYEQYF
TRBJ1-2,NA,TRBV7-7,NA,TGTGCCAGCAGCCCGCTCGGGGGGGAGTTCTTCTATGGCTACACCTTC,CASSPLGGEFFYGYTF
TRBJ1-5,NA,TRBV6-1,NA,TGTGCCAGCAGTTATGACAGGACTGATCAGCCCCAGCATTTT,CASSYDRTDQPQHF
TRBJ1-6,NA,TRBV28,NA,TGTGCCAGCAGTCTGACACTCTCACCCCTCCACTTT,CASSLTLSPLHF
TRBJ2-7,NA,TRBV7-8,TRBD1,TGTGCCAGCAGCGCGAGGACAGGTACCTACGAGCAGTACTTC,CASSARTGTYEQYF
TRBJ1-4,NA,TRBV4-1,NA,TGCGCCAGCAGCCAAGATATGGGGCGGCGGGAAAAACTGTTTTTT,CASSQDMGRREKLFF
TRBJ2-2,NA,TRBV9,NA,TGTGCCAGCAGCGGCTTGGGCAGACGCCCCGGGGAGCTGTTTTTT,CASSGLGRRPGELFF